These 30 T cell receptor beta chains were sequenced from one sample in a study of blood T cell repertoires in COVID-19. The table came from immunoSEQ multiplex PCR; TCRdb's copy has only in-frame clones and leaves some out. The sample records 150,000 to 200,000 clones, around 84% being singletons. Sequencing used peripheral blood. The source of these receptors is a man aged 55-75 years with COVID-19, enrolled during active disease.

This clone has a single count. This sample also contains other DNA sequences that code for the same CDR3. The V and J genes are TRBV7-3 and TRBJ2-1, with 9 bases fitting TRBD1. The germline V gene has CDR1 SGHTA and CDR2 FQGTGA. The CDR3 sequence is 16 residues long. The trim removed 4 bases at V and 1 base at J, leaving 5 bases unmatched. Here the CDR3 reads CASSSSGQGSYNEQFF. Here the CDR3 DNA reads TGTGCCAGCAGCTCCTCAGGACAGGGGTCCTACAATGAGCAGTTCTTC.

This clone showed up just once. CDR3 loop: CASSPRQGDNSPLHF. The DNA of the CDR3 is TGTGCCAGCTCACCACGACAGGGTGACAATTCACCCCTCCACTTT. The gene calls are TRBV18 and TRBJ1-6, with 7 bases that match TRBD1. The CDR3 totals 15 residues. Germline V CDR1 and CDR2: KGHSH, LQKENI. With 1 base clipped from V and 7 bases from J, the junction kept 4 bases outside the gene matches. The whole variable domain, filled in from reference TRBV18 and TRBJ1-6, reads NAGVMQNPRHLVRRRGQEARLRCSPMKGHSHVYWYRQLPEEGLKFMVYLQKENIIDESGMPKERFSAEFPKEGPSILRIQQVVRGDSAAYFCASSPRQGDNSPLHFGNGTRLTVT.

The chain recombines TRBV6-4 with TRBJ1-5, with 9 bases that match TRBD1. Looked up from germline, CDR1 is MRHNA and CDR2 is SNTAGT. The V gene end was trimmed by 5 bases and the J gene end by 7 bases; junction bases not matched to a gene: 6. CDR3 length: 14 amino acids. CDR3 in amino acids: CASSPDRGVQPQHF. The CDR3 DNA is TGTGCCAGCAGTCCGGACAGGGGTGTACAGCCCCAGCATTTT.

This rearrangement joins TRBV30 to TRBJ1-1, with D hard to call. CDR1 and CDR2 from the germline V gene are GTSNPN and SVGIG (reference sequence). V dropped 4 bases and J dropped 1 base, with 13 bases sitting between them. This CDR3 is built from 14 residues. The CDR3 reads CAWTLFWQNTEAFF. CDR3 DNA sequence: TGTGCCTGGACCCTCTTCTGGCAGAACACTGAAGCTTTCTTT.

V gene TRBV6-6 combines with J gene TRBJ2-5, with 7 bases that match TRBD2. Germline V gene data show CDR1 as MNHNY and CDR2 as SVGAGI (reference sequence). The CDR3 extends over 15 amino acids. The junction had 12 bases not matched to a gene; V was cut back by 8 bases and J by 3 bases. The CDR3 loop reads CASRGTAGDKETQYF. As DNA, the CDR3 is TGTGCCAGCCGGGGAACTGCGGGGGATAAAGAGACCCAGTACTTC.

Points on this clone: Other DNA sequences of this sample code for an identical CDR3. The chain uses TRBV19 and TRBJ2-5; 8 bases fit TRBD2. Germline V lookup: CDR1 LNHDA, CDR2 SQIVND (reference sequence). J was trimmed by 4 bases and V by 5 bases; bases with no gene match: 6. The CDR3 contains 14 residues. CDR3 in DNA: TGTGCCAGTAGTCCCGGGACTAGGAGAGAGACCCAGTACTTC. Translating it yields CASSPGTRRETQYF.

CDR3 coding DNA: TGCGCCAGCAGTCTCGGAGGGAACACTGAAGCTTTCTTT. The encoded protein is CASSLGGNTEAFF. This sequence joins TRBV4-3 and TRBJ1-1; the D is unclear. Trimming removed 6 bases at V and 1 base at J, with 9 bases between. Germline loops: CDR1 LGHNA, CDR2 YSLEER. The CDR3 is 13 amino acids.

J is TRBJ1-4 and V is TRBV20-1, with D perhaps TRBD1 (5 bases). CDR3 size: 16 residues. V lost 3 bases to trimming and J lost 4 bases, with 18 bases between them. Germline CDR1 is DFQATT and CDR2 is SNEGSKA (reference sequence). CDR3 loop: CSASGGTLRFNEKLFF. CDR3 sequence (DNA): TGCAGTGCTAGTGGCGGGACTCTGAGATTTAATGAAAAACTGTTTTTT.

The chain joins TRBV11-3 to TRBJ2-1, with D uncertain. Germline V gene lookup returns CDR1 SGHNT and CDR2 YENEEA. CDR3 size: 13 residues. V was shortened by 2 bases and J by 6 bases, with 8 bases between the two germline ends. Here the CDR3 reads CASSLFNGNEQFF. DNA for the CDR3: TGTGCCAGCAGCTTATTCAACGGCAATGAGCAGTTCTTC. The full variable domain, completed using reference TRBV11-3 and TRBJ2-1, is EAGVVQSPRYKIIEKKQPVAFWCNPISGHNTLYWYLQNLGQGPELLIRYENEEAVDDSQLPKDRFSAERLKGVDSTLKIQPAELGDSAVYLCASSLFNGNEQFFGPGTRLTVL.

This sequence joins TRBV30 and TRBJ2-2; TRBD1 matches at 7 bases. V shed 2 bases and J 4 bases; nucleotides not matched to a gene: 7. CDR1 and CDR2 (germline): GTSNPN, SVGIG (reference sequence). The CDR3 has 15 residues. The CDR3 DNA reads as TGTGCCTGGAGTACCGACAGGGTCGCCACCGGGGAGCTGTTTTTT. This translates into CAWSTDRVATGELFF. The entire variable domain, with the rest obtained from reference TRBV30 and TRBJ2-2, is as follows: SQTIHQWPATLVQPVGSPLSLECTVEGTSNPNLYWYRQAAGRGLQLLFYSVGIGQISSEVPQNLSASRPQDRQFILSSKKLLLSDSGFYLCAWSTDRVATGELFFGEGSRLTVL.

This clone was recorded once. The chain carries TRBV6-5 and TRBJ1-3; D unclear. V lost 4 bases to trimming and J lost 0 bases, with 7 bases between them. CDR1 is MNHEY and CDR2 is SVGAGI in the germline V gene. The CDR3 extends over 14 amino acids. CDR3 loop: CASSSSSSGNTIYF. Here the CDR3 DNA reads TGTGCCAGCAGTTCCTCGAGCTCTGGAAACACCATATATTTT.

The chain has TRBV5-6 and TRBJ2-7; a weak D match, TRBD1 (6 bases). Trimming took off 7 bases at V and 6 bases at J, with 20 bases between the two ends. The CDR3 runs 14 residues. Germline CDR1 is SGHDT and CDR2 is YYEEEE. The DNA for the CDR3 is TGTGCCAGCGATCCCGGGACATACAATGGCGAGCAGTACTTC. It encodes CASDPGTYNGEQYF.

The CDR3 sequence is CASSNSGDQAFF. CDR3 nucleotides: TGTGCCAGTAGTAACTCAGGGGATCAGGCTTTCTTT. V gene TRBV19 combines with J gene TRBJ1-1; TRBD1 is a possible D gene (6 bases). Germline V lookup: CDR1 LNHDA, CDR2 SQIVND (reference sequence). The CDR3 sequence is 12 residues long. Trimming removed 4 bases at V and 11 bases at J, with 14 bases between. The full variable domain, rest sourced from reference TRBV19 and TRBJ1-1, is DGGITQSPKYLFRKEGQNVTLSCEQNLNHDAMYWYRQDPGQGLRLIYYSQIVNDFQKGDIAEGYSVSREKKESFPLTVTSAQKNPTAFYLCASSNSGDQAFFGQGTRLTVV.

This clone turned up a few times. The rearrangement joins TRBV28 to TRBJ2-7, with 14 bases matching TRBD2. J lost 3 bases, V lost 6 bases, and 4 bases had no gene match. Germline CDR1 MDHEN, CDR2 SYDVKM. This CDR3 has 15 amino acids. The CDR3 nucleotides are TGTGCCAGCAGCCAAGGGACTAGCGGGGGCTACGAGCAGTACTTC. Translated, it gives CASSQGTSGGYEQYF.

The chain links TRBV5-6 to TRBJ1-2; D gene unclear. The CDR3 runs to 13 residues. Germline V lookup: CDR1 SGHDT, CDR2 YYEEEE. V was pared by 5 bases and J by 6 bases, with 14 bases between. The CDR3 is CASRPDGVNGYTF. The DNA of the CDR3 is TGTGCCAGCAGGCCGGACGGGGTGAATGGCTACACCTTC.

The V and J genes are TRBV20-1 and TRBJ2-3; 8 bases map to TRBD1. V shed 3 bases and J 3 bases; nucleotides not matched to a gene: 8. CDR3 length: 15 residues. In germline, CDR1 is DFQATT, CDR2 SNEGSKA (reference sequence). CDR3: CSASSRDRNTDTQYF. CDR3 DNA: TGCAGTGCTAGTTCCCGGGACAGGAATACAGATACGCAGTATTTT.

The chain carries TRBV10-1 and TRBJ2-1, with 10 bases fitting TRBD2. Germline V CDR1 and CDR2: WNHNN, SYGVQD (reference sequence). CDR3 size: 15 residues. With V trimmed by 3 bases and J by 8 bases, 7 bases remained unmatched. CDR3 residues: CASSDIAGGCDEQFF. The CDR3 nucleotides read TGCGCCAGCAGTGACATAGCGGGAGGTTGCGATGAGCAGTTCTTC.

The CDR3 nucleotides read TGTGCCAGCAGCTTATATAGCGGGAGTCGCTACGAGCAGTACTTC. This codes for CASSLYSGSRYEQYF. This sequence joins TRBV7-3 and TRBJ2-7, with 9 bases aligning to TRBD2. Germline trimming cut 2 bases from V and 3 bases from J; bases unmatched to any gene: 5. The CDR3 has 15 amino acids. CDR1 and CDR2 (germline): SGHTA, FQGTGA. The variable domain in full, completed from reference TRBV7-3 and TRBJ2-7, reads GAGVSQTPSNKVTEKGKYVELRCDPISGHTALYWYRQSLGQGPEFLIYFQGTGAADDSGLPNDRFFAVRPEGSVSTLKIQRTERGDSAVYLCASSLYSGSRYEQYFGPGTRLTVT.

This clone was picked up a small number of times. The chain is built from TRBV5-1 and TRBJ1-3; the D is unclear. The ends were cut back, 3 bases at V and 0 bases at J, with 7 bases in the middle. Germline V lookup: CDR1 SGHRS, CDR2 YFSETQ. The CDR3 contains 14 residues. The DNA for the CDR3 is TGCGCCAGCAGCTCAGGCAACTCTGGAAACACCATATATTTT. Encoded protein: CASSSGNSGNTIYF.

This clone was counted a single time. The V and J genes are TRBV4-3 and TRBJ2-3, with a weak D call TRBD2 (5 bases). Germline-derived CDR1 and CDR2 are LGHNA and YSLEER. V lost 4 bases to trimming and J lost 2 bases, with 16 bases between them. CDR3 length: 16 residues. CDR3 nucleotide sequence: TGCGCCAGCAGCCCCTCGGGCAGGAGGTTCACAGATACGCAGTATTTT. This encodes CASSPSGRRFTDTQYF.

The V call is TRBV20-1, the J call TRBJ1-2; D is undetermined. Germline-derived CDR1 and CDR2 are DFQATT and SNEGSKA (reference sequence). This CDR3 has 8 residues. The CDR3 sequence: CRAGGYTF. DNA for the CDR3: TGCCGCGCGGGTGGCTACACCTTC.

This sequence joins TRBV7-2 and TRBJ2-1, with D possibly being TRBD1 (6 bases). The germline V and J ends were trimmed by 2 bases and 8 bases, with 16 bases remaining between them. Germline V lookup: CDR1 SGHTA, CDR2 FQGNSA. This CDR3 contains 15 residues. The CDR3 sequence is CASSLPGASGDEQFF. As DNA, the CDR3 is TGTGCCAGCAGCTTACCAGGGGCATCAGGCGATGAGCAGTTCTTC.

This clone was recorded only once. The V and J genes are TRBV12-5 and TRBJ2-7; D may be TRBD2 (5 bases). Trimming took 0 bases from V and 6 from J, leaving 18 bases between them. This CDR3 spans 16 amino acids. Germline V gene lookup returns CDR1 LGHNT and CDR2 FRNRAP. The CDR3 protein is CASGLVTAGGTREQYF. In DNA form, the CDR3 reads TGTGCTAGTGGTTTGGTGACGGCAGGAGGAACACGCGAGCAGTACTTC.

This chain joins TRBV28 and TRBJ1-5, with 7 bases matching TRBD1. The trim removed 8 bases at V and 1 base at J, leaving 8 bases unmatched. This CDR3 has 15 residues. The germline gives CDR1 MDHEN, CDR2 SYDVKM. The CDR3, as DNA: TGTGCCAGCTCCTACGTACAGGGGAGCAATCAGCCCCAGCATTTT. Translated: CASSYVQGSNQPQHF.

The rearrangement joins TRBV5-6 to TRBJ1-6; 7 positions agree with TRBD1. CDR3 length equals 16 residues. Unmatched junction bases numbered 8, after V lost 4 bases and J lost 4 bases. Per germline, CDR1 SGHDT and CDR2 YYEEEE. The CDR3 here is CASSVYLTGYNSPLHF. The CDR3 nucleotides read TGTGCCAGCAGCGTTTATTTGACAGGGTATAATTCACCCCTCCACTTT.

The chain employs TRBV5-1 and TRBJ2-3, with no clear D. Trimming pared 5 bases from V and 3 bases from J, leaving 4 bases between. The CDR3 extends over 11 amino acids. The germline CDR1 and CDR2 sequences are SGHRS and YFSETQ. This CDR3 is CASRRTDTQYF. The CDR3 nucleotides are TGCGCCAGCAGACGGACAGATACGCAGTATTTT.

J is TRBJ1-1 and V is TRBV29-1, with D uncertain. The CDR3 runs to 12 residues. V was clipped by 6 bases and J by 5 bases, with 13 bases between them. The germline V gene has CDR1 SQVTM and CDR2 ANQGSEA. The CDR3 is CSVTDLRTEAFF. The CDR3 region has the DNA TGCAGCGTCACGGACTTGAGGACTGAAGCTTTCTTT.

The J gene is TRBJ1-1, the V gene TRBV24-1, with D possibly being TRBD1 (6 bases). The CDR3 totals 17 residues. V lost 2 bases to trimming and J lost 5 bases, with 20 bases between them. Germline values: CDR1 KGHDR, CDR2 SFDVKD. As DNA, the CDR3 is TGTGCCACCAGTGATTCGATCCCTACAGGGAGAGGAACTGAAGCTTTCTTT. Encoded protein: CATSDSIPTGRGTEAFF.

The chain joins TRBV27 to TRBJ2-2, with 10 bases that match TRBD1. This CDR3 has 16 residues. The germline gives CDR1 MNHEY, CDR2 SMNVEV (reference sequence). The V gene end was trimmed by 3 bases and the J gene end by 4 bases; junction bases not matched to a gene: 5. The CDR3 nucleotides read TGTGCCAGCAGTTTTGGGGACAGGGGTTTCACCGGGGAGCTGTTTTTT. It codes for CASSFGDRGFTGELFF.

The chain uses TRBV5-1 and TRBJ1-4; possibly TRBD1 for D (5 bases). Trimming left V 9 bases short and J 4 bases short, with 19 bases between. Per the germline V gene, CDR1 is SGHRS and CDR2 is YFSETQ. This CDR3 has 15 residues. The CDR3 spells CATIKTRVHNEKLFF. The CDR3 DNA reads TGCGCCACCATAAAAACCAGGGTGCATAATGAAAAACTGTTTTTT.